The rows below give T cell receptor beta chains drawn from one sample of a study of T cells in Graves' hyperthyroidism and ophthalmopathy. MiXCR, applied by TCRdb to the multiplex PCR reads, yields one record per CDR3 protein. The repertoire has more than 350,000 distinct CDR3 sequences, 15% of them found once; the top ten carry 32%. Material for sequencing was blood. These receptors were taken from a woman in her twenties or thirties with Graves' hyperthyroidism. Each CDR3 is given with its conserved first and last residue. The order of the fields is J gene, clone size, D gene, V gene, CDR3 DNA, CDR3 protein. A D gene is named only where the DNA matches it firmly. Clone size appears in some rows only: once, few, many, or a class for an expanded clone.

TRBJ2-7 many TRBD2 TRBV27 TGTGCCAGCAGTTCCCGAATGACTAGCGGGAGTAACGAGCAGTACTTC CASSSRMTSGSNEQYF
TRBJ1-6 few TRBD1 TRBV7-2 TGTGCCAGCAGCTTGACCTCCGGGACAGCGAACTCACCCCTCCACTTT CASSLTSGTANSPLHF
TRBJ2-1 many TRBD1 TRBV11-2 TGTGCCAGCAGCTTAGATCCAGGGGGTTCCTACAATGAGCAGTTCTTC CASSLDPGGSYNEQFF
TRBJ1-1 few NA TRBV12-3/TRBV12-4 TGTGCCAGCAGCTTGACAGAAGACAACACTGAAGCTTTCTTT CASSLTEDNTEAFF
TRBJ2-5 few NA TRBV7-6 TGTGCCACCGCCTCCCGGGACTCGTACCAAGAGACCCAGTACTTC CATASRDSYQETQYF
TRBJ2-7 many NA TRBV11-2 TGTGCCAGCAGCTTCTTCAGCTCGCGAGACTCCTCCTACGAGCAGTACTTC CASSFFSSRDSSYEQYF
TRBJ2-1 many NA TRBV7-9 TGTGCCAGCAGCTTAGGGACATGGGGGTACAATGAGCAGTTCTTC CASSLGTWGYNEQFF
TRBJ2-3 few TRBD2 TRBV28 TGTGCCAGCAGTTTGGGCGGGAGGGCGTCTGGAACAGATACGCAGTATTTT CASSLGGRASGTDTQYF
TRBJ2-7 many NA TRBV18 TGTGCCAGCTCACCGTCCAGGGCCGGAGCTTACTACGAGCAGTACTTC CASSPSRAGAYYEQYF
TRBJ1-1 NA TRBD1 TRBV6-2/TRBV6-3 TGTGCCAGCAGTAGACGACAGGGGGCGCACACTGAAGCTTGCTTT CASSRRQGAHTEACF
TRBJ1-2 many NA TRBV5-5 TGTGCCAGCAGCCAACCGACAGGAGTCTATGGCTACACCTTC CASSQPTGVYGYTF
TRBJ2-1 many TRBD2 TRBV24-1 TGTGCCACCAGTGACAACGGGGGGGGGGCGCCGGGCAATGAGCAGTTCTTC CATSDNGGGAPGNEQFF
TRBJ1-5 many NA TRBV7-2 TGTGCCAGCAGCTTAGATAGGCAGCCCCAGCATTTT CASSLDRQPQHF
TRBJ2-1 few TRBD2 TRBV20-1 TGCAGTGCACAGAAATATTTCACGGGAGGGAACAATGAGCAGTTCTTC CSAQKYFTGGNNEQFF
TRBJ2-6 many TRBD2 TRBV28 TGTGCAGGGCAGACTAGCGCTGGGGCCAACGTCCTGACTTTC CAGQTSAGANVLTF
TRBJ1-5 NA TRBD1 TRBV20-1 TGCAGTGCTAGAGACCGGACAGGGGGCTTCAATCAGCCCCAGCATTTT CSARDRTGGFNQPQHF
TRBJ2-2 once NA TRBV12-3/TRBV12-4 TGTGCCAGCAGCGTAGAGGTCCGGGGTAGCGGGAACACCGGGGAGCTGTTTTTT CASSVEVRGSGNTGELFF
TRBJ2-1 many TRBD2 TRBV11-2 TGTGCCAGCAGCCCGACATACGGGACTAGCGGGAGGCCCTCCTACAATGAGCAGTTCTTC CASSPTYGTSGRPSYNEQFF
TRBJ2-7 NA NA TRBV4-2 TGTGCCAGCAGCCGAGTACAACGGGATCGGTCCTACGAGCAGTACTTC CASSRVQRDRSYEQYF
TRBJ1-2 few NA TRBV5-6 TGTGCCAGCAGCTACGCCTTCCGGGAAAACTATGGCTACACCTTC CASSYAFRENYGYTF